Below, 28 T cell receptor beta chains from the same sample are listed, as sequenced in a study of beta chain features in type 1 diabetes. The entirety of the isolated RNA underwent reverse transcription, so expressed TCRB transcripts were sequenced. Libraries were prepared by immunoSEQ multiplex PCR; TCRdb keeps only in-frame clonotypes and omits some of them. Counted here are about 320,000 clones, around 13% occurring once; the ten biggest clones make up roughly 7%. What was sequenced was central memory CD4+ T cells from blood. Receptors originate from a young man in good health.

This chain links TRBV30 with TRBJ1-2; 7 nucleotides match TRBD1. Germline-derived CDR1 and CDR2 are GTSNPN and SVGIG (reference sequence). Losses at the gene ends were 4 bases for V and 6 bases for J; bases not matched to a gene: 11. CDR3 length equals 14 residues. The CDR3 reads CAWTERRGAHGYTF. CDR3 DNA: TGTGCCTGGACCGAGCGCAGGGGGGCCCATGGCTACACCTTC.

J is TRBJ2-3 and V is TRBV6-1; TRBD1 might be the D (6 bases). The CDR3 covers 16 residues. V lost 4 bases and J lost 2, with 16 bases in between. The germline gives CDR1 MNHNS, CDR2 SASEGT. The CDR3 DNA reads TGTGCCAGCAGTGCGTTCGCAGGGGACCTCACAGATACGCAGTATTTT. Its protein product is CASSAFAGDLTDTQYF.

The V gene is TRBV30, the J gene TRBJ1-5, with D hard to call. From germline, CDR1 is GTSNPN and CDR2 SVGIG (reference sequence). V shed 0 bases and J shed 3 bases, with 9 bases lying between them. The CDR3 length is 14 residues. The CDR3 region is CAWSVGRTNQPQHF. DNA for the CDR3: TGTGCCTGGAGTGTCGGCAGGACCAATCAGCCCCAGCATTTT.

This clone was observed a few times. This rearrangement joins TRBV4-3 to TRBJ2-3; 12 bases are shared with TRBD2. V lost 0 bases and J lost 4; bases outside the gene matches: 8. CDR3 length: 18 amino acids. Germline CDR1 LGHNA, CDR2 YSLEER. Written as DNA, the CDR3 is TGCGCCAGCAGCCAAGAGAAGCCGGGACTAGCGGGTGCAGATACGCAGTATTTT. This translates into CASSQEKPGLAGADTQYF.

Of note for this clone: In the same sample, other DNA sequences code for this CDR3. The CDR3 DNA is TGTGCCAGCAGCTTAGCACAGGGGGCGCGGACTGAAGCTTTCTTT. Amino acids: CASSLAQGARTEAFF. The chain joins TRBV7-2 to TRBJ1-1; 9 nucleotides agree with TRBD1. V lost 0 bases and J lost 5; bases outside the gene matches: 4. From germline, CDR1 is SGHTA and CDR2 FQGNSA. The CDR3 sequence is 15 residues long.

V and J are TRBV5-4 and TRBJ1-4, with 8 bases fitting TRBD1. The CDR3 is 14 residues long. CDR1 is SGHNT, CDR2 YYREEE, per germline (reference sequence). Trimming at V came to 4 bases and at J to 8 bases, leaving 7 bases not matched to a gene. For the CDR3, the DNA is TGTGCCAGCAGCCCGCAGGGGGCTGGCGAAAAACTGTTTTTT. It is translated as CASSPQGAGEKLFF. The variable domain in full, with the rest retrieved from reference TRBV5-4 and TRBJ1-4, is ETGVTQSPTHLIKTRGQQVTLRCSSQSGHNTVSWYQQALGQGPQFIFQYYREEENGRGNFPPRFSGLQFPNYSSELNVNALELDDSALYLCASSPQGAGEKLFFGSGTQLSVL.

The rearrangement joins TRBV5-3 to TRBJ1-2; D remains unclear. TRBV5-3 is flagged as an ORF with uncertain function. Trimming pared 8 bases from V and 8 bases from J, leaving 19 bases between. The CDR3 consists of 13 residues. CDR3 bases: TGTGCCAGCAGCCGCGAGGGTATCGAGGGCTACACCTTC. Translation: CASSREGIEGYTF.

The chain combines TRBV29-1 with TRBJ2-7; D call uncertain. Deletions cut 4 bases from V and 2 bases from J, with 9 bases between. The CDR3 sequence is 12 residues long. The germline CDR1 and CDR2 sequences are SQVTM and ANQGSEA. Written as DNA, the CDR3 is TGCAGCGTTGTAGGCGAGACCTACGAGCAGTACTTC. It translates to CSVVGETYEQYF.

The chain links TRBV30 to TRBJ2-3, with 16 nucleotides matching TRBD2. The germline gives CDR1 GTSNPN, CDR2 SVGIG (reference sequence). The junction had 8 bases not matched to a gene; V was cut back by 8 bases and J by 6 bases. The CDR3 sequence is 15 residues long. The CDR3 DNA follows: TGTGCCGGCGGGACTAGCGGGAGGGCCGGGGATACGCAGTATTTT. Translating it yields CAGGTSGRAGDTQYF.

The gene calls are TRBV18 and TRBJ1-5, with D maybe TRBD1 (5 bases). Trimming removed 4 bases at V and 0 bases at J, with 13 bases between. The V gene's germline CDR1 is KGHSH and CDR2 LQKENI. The CDR3 is 16 residues long. The chain's CDR3 is CASSRRGTNSNQPQHF. CDR3 nucleotide sequence: TGTGCCAGCTCACGCCGAGGGACGAATAGCAATCAGCCCCAGCATTTT.

Only one count was recorded for this clone. The V and J genes are TRBV7-2 and TRBJ2-7, with D tentatively TRBD1 (5 bases). The CDR3 length is 12 residues. V was clipped by 5 bases and J by 4 bases, with 9 bases between them. Germline lookup yields CDR1 SGHTA and CDR2 FQGNSA. CDR3 nucleotides: TGTGCCAGCAGCGTTCAGGGTTACGAGCAGTACTTC. Encoded protein: CASSVQGYEQYF.

This clone has more than one count but fewer than ten. The chain carries TRBV7-2 and TRBJ2-3; weak D call: TRBD1 (6 bases). Trimming stripped 5 bases from V and 5 bases from J, with 17 bases between. The CDR3 is made up of 15 amino acids. Germline-derived CDR1 and CDR2 are SGHTA and FQGNSA. The CDR3 loop reads CASSPFPRGRDTQYF. The CDR3 nucleotides are TGTGCCAGCAGCCCCTTCCCCAGGGGCAGAGATACGCAGTATTTT.

V usage is TRBV6-5 and J usage is TRBJ1-5, with D possibly matching TRBD1 (6 bases). Trimming took off 7 bases at V and 12 bases at J, with 16 bases between the two ends. This CDR3 comprises 12 residues. The germline V gene has CDR1 MNHEY and CDR2 SVGAGI. The CDR3 loop reads CASNTGNGFQHF. The CDR3, as DNA: TGTGCCAGCAACACAGGGAACGGATTCCAGCATTTT.

This clone has ten or more counts. Other DNA sequences within the sample encode an identical CDR3. This rearrangement joins TRBV6-6 to TRBJ2-3; 8 bases are a match to TRBD1. V lost 2 bases, J lost 3 bases, and 4 bases stayed unmatched. Germline-derived CDR1 and CDR2 are MNHNY and SVGAGI (reference sequence). The CDR3 extends over 15 amino acids. The CDR3 coding sequence is TGTGCCAGCAGTTACCAGGGGGCGAGGACAGATACGCAGTATTTT. Translating gives CASSYQGARTDTQYF.

The rearrangement links TRBV7-8 to TRBJ2-1, with D hard to call. The germline gives CDR1 SGHVS, CDR2 FQNEAQ. This CDR3 comprises 13 residues. Trimming shortened V by 5 bases and J by 6 bases, and 11 bases separated the two germline ends. CDR3 amino acids: CASSTLILNEQFF. The CDR3 DNA is TGTGCCAGCAGCACCCTCATTCTCAATGAGCAGTTCTTC.

The rearrangement links TRBV28 to TRBJ2-5; D not certain. The CDR3 runs to 14 residues. V was clipped by 4 bases and J by 1 base, with 10 bases between them. CDR1 is MDHEN and CDR2 is SYDVKM in the germline V gene. The CDR3 is CASSSQDLQETQYF. CDR3 nucleotides: TGTGCCAGCAGTTCTCAGGACCTCCAAGAGACCCAGTACTTC.

The table lists this clone with a few counts. The J gene is TRBJ2-6, the V gene TRBV27, with D hard to call. Deletions cut 2 bases from V and 0 bases from J, with 5 bases between. Germline lookup yields CDR1 MNHEY and CDR2 SMNVEV (reference sequence). This CDR3 contains 15 residues. This CDR3 is CASSLTHSGANVLTF. The CDR3 DNA sequence: TGTGCCAGCAGTTTAACTCACTCTGGGGCCAACGTCCTGACTTTC.

This clone was seen at least ten times. V and J are TRBV10-3 and TRBJ2-5, with TRBD2 as a possible D gene (5 bases). CDR1 ENHRY and CDR2 SYGVKD come from the germline V gene. V lost 1 base and J 7 bases, leaving 13 bases between the germline ends. The CDR3 covers 14 residues. CDR3 region: CAISELRGEGTQYF. The DNA for the CDR3 is TGTGCCATCAGTGAGTTGCGCGGTGAGGGGACCCAGTACTTC.

V is TRBV6-5 and J is TRBJ1-2; 9 bases match TRBD1. V shed 0 bases and J 4 bases; nucleotides not matched to a gene: 6. This CDR3 spans 16 amino acids. Germline assignment: CDR1 MNHEY and CDR2 SVGAGI. The CDR3 sequence is CASSYSSRDRVYGYTF. The CDR3 DNA sequence: TGTGCCAGCAGTTACTCGTCCCGGGACAGGGTCTATGGCTACACCTTC.

V gene TRBV9 combines with J gene TRBJ1-6; weak D call: TRBD1 (5 bases). Germline V gives CDR1 SGDLS, CDR2 YYNGEE. Deletions cut 3 bases from V and 1 base from J, with 11 bases between. The CDR3 runs 16 residues. CDR3 bases: TGTGCCAGCAGCGCTGGAGGGGATTCCTATAATTCACCCCTCCACTTT. This sequence encodes CASSAGGDSYNSPLHF.

This chain connects TRBV10-3 to TRBJ2-1; no reliable D call. CDR3 length: 13 amino acids. Trimming removed 2 bases from V and 7 bases from J, with 9 bases in between. Germline V gives CDR1 ENHRY, CDR2 SYGVKD. The CDR3 coding sequence is TGTGCCATCAGTGAGCCTATCTTGAATGAGCAGTTCTTC. As protein: CAISEPILNEQFF.

This clone was seen only a few times. The V gene is TRBV6-6, the J gene TRBJ1-6; TRBD1 matches at 7 bases. The trim removed 2 bases at V and 13 bases at J, leaving 8 bases unmatched. Per the germline V gene, CDR1 is MNHNY and CDR2 is SVGAGI (reference sequence). The CDR3 consists of 14 residues. In DNA form, the CDR3 reads TGTGCCAGCAGTTACGGGACAGTAACTTACCCCCTCCACTTT. Its translation is CASSYGTVTYPLHF.

The chain has TRBV30 and TRBJ2-7; tentative D call: TRBD2 (6 bases). The germline CDR1 and CDR2 sequences are GTSNPN and SVGIG (reference sequence). Trimming took off 4 bases at V and 0 bases at J, with 16 bases between the two ends. The CDR3 is made up of 15 amino acids. Here the CDR3 DNA reads TGTGCCTGGACCAAACTCGGGACTTACTCCTACGAGCAGTACGTC. It encodes CAWTKLGTYSYEQYV.

This clone was seen only a few times. The chain recombines TRBV2 with TRBJ2-7; D is perhaps TRBD1 (5 bases). There are 14 residues in the CDR3. CDR1 and CDR2 from the germline V gene are SNHLY and FYNNEI. V gave up 4 bases and J gave up 7 bases, with 17 bases separating them. The CDR3 sequence is CASSVSSGSGEQYF. CDR3 coding DNA: TGTGCCAGCAGTGTCTCGTCAGGGTCGGGTGAGCAGTACTTC. The full variable domain, its missing parts supplied by reference TRBV2 and TRBJ2-7, is EPEVTQTPSHQVTQMGQEVILRCVPISNHLYFYWYRQILGQKVEFLVSFYNNEISEKSEIFDDQFSVERPDGSNFTLKIRSTKLEDSAMYFCASSVSSGSGEQYFGPGTRLTVT.

This clone has just a few counts. V is TRBV5-4 and J is TRBJ1-2; maybe TRBD1 (5 bases). Germline CDR1 and CDR2: SGHNT and YYREEE (reference sequence). Trimming left V 3 bases short and J 6 bases short, with 18 bases between. This CDR3 is 15 amino acids long. CDR3: CASSSETRDRDGYTF. In DNA form, the CDR3 reads TGTGCCAGCAGCTCCGAAACCCGGGACCGAGATGGCTACACCTTC.

Details on this clone: At the DNA level, this CDR3 is encoded by other sequences in the same sample as well. The chain joins TRBV11-2 to TRBJ2-5; 8 positions agree with TRBD1. Per germline, CDR1 SGHAT and CDR2 FQNNGV. V lost 4 bases to trimming and J lost 2 bases; unmatched junction nucleotides: 3. The CDR3 totals 14 residues. The CDR3: CASSSRTGQETQYF. CDR3 bases: TGTGCCAGCAGCTCCAGGACAGGGCAAGAGACCCAGTACTTC.

V usage is TRBV4-3 and J usage is TRBJ2-4; no reliable D call. The CDR3 runs 18 residues. V gave up 3 bases and J gave up 1 base, with 19 bases separating them. The V gene's germline CDR1 is LGHNA and CDR2 YSLEER. The CDR3 here is CASSHYRSGASAKNIQYF. For the CDR3, the DNA is TGCGCCAGCAGCCATTATAGGAGTGGCGCATCGGCCAAAAACATTCAGTACTTC.

There are a few counts of this clone. The rearrangement links TRBV2 to TRBJ1-6; 9 positions agree with TRBD1. CDR3 size: 15 residues. V lost 6 bases and J lost 15; bases outside the gene matches: 15. Germline loops: CDR1 SNHLY, CDR2 FYNNEI. The CDR3: CASRGDRARGVVLHF. The CDR3 nucleotides read TGTGCCAGCAGGGGGGACAGGGCCCGTGGTGTTGTCCTCCACTTT.